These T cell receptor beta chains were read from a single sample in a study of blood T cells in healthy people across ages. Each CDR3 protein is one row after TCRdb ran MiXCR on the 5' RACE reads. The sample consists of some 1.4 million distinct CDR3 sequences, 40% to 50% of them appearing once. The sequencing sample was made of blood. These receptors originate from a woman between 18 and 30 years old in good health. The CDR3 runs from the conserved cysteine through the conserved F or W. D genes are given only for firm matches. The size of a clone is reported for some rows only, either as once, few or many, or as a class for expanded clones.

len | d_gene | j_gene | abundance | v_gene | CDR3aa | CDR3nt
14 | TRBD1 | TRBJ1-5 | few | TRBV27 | CASSAGQGDQPQHF | TGTGCCAGCAGCGCCGGACAGGGCGATCAGCCCCAGCATTTT
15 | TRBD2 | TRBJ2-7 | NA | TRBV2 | CASKPHLAGSYEQYF | TGTGCCAGCAAACCTCATCTAGCGGGGAGCTACGAGCAGTACTTC
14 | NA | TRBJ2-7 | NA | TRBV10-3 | CAISERRSYYEQYF | TGTGCCATCAGTGAGAGGAGGTCTTACTACGAGCAGTACTTC
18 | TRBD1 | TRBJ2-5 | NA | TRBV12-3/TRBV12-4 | CASSSRSEGASSGETQYF | TGTGCCAGCAGTTCCCGTTCTGAGGGGGCCTCTTCGGGGGAGACCCAGTACTTC
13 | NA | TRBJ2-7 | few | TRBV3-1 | CASSQVLAAEQYF | TGTGCCAGCAGCCAAGTGTTGGCGGCTGAGCAGTACTTC
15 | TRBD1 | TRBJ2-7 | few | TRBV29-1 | CSVTPGTGDYYEQYF | TGCAGCGTGACTCCCGGGACAGGGGATTACTACGAGCAGTACTTC
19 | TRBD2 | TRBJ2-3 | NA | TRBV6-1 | CASSPPGLAGIGGTDTQYF | TGTGCCAGCAGCCCCCCGGGACTAGCGGGGATAGGTGGCACAGATACGCAGTATTTT
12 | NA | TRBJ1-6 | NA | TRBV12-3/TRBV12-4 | CASSPFNVALHF | TGTGCCAGCAGTCCCTTCAACGTTGCCCTCCACTTT
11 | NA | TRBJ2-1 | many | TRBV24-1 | CATSDLRREFF | TGTGCCACCAGTGATTTGAGGCGTGAGTTCTTC
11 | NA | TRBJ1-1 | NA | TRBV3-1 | CASSQGKGAFF | TGTGCCAGCAGCCAAGGAAAAGGGGCTTTCTTT
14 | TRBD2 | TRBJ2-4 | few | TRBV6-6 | CASSRGLAGEEQYF | TGTGCCAGCAGCCGGGGACTAGCGGGCGAAGAGCAGTACTTC
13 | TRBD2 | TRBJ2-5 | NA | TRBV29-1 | CSVGLAGKETQYF | TGCAGCGTCGGACTAGCGGGCAAAGAGACCCAGTACTTC
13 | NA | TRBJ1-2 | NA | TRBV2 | CASSGEGSNGYTF | TGTGCCAGCAGTGGGGAGGGAAGTAATGGCTACACCTTC
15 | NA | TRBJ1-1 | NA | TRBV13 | CASSLERAGNTEAFF | TGTGCCAGCAGCTTAGAACGGGCCGGGAACACTGAAGCTTTCTTT
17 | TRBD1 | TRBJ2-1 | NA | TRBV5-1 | CASSLLAPGDRDNEQFF | TGCGCCAGCAGCCTGTTGGCCCCCGGGGACAGAGACAATGAGCAGTTCTTC
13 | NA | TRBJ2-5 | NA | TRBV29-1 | CSVETGLWGEQYF | TGCAGCGTTGAAACAGGGTTGTGGGGTGAGCAGTACTTC
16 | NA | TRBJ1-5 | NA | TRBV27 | CASSLSRAGGNQPQHF | TGTGCCAGCAGTTTATCGAGGGCCGGCGGTAATCAGCCCCAGCATTTT
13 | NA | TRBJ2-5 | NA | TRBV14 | CASQKLAEETQYF | TGTGCCAGCCAAAAGCTTGCGGAAGAGACCCAGTACTTC
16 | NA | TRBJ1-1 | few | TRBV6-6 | CASSYPEGGRTTEAFF | TGTGCCAGCAGTTACCCAGAGGGGGGAAGGACCACTGAAGCTTTCTTT
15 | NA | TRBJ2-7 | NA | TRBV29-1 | CSVRGGQGEVDEQYF | TGCAGCGTCCGAGGAGGGCAGGGTGAGGTGGACGAGCAGTACTTC
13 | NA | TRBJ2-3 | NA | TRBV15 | CATRGGSTDTQYF | TGTGCCACCAGGGGCGGGAGCACAGATACGCAGTATTTT
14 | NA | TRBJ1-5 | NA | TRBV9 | CASSAGLSYPPKHF | TGTGCCAGCAGCGCCGGACTTTCCTACCCCCCTAAGCATTTT
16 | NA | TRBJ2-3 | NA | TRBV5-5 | CASSLGFLEAANTQYF | TGTGCCAGCAGCTTGGGATTCCTAGAGGCGGCGAATACGCAGTATTTT
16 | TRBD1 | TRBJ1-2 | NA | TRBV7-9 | CASSLPGQGAGYGYTF | TGTGCCAGCAGCTTACCGGGACAGGGAGCTGGCTATGGCTACACCTTC
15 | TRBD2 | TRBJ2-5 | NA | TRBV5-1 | CASSLVNGGQETQYF | TGCGCCAGCAGCTTGGTAAACGGGGGGCAAGAGACCCAGTACTTC
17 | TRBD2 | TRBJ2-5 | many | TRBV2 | CASSEGGASGIQETQYF | TGTGCCAGCAGTGAAGGAGGGGCTAGCGGGATCCAAGAGACCCAGTACTTC
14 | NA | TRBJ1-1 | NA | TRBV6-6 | CASQAPGGRTEAFF | TGTGCCAGCCAAGCCCCCGGGGGGCGCACTGAAGCTTTCTTT
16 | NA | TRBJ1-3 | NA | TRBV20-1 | CSARTGGGDSGNTIYF | TGCAGTGCTAGGACGGGGGGCGGAGACTCTGGAAACACCATATATTTT
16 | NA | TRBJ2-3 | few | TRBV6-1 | CASSQTTGLRGNTQYF | TGTGCCAGCAGCCAAACAACAGGGTTACGGGGAAATACGCAGTATTTT
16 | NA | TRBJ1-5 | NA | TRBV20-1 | CSARTTGAGSNQPQHF | TGCAGTGCTAGGACCACCGGGGCCGGGAGCAATCAGCCCCAGCATTTT
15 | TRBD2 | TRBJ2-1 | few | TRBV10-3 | CATGQLAGAPNEQFF | TGTGCCACCGGCCAGCTAGCGGGGGCGCCCAATGAGCAGTTCTTC
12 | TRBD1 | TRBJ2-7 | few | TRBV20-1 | CSAGWDRDEQYF | TGCAGTGCGGGGTGGGACAGGGACGAGCAGTACTTC
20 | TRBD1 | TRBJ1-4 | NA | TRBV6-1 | CASRTLQGSIGRATDEKLFF | TGTGCCAGCAGAACCTTACAGGGGAGTATTGGGCGTGCAACTGATGAAAAACTGTTTTTT
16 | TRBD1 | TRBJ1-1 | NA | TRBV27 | CASSSRQGASGTEAFF | TGTGCCAGCAGTTCACGACAGGGGGCATCGGGCACTGAAGCTTTCTTT
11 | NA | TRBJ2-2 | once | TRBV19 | CASKRGGELFF | TGTGCCAGTAAACGTGGCGGGGAGCTGTTTTTT
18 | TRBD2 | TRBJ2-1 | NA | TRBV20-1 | CSAMTGLLRGRSYNEQFF | TGCAGTGCTATGACGGGACTACTTAGGGGACGAAGCTACAATGAGCAGTTCTTC
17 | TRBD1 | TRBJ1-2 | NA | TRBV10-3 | CAISEKQGARTNYGYTF | TGTGCCATCAGTGAGAAGCAGGGGGCTAGGACTAACTATGGCTACACCTTC
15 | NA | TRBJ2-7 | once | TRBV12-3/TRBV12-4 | CASSPDRSFSYEQYF | TGTGCCAGCAGCCCGGACCGATCTTTCTCCTACGAGCAGTACTTC
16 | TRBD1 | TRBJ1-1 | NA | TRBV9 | CASSPRVQGARTEAFF | TGTGCCAGCAGCCCGAGGGTACAGGGGGCGAGGACTGAAGCTTTCTTT
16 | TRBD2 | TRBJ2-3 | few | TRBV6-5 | CASTSGGGPGTDTQYF | TGTGCCAGCACATCCGGGGGAGGGCCTGGCACAGATACGCAGTATTTT
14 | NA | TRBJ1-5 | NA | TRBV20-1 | CSASSGYSNQPQHF | TGCAGTGCTAGTTCAGGGTATAGCAATCAGCCCCAGCATTTT
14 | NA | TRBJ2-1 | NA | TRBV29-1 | CSVRPGSGRYEQFF | TGCAGCGTTCGCCCAGGGTCGGGACGTTACGAGCAGTTCTTC
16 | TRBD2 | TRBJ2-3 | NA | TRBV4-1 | CASSPQGGLVTDTQYF | TGCGCCAGCAGCCCGCAAGGCGGACTAGTCACAGATACGCAGTATTTT
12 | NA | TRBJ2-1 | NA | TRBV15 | CATSRVDNEQFF | TGTGCCACCAGCAGGGTCGACAATGAGCAGTTCTTC
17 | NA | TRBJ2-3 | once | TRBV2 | CASSEMWASATTDTQYF | TGTGCCAGCAGTGAAATGTGGGCTAGCGCAACCACAGATACGCAGTATTTT